This T cell receptor (beta chain) was sequenced for a study of cytomegalovirus exposure and HLA in healthy donors. After removal of 4 bases from V and 5 bases from J, the junction contained 4 bases not matched to a gene. The CDR3 length is 14 residues. The germline V gene has CDR1 SGHRS and CDR2 YFSETQ. The protocol was immunoSEQ multiplex PCR, while the TCRdb copy is restricted to in-frame clones and leaves out a portion. The data show fewer than 200,000 clones, with around 87% seen just once and 1.4% held by the top ten. The genes are TRBV5-1 and TRBJ1-4; the match to TRBD1 covers 8 bases. Sequences were obtained from PBMCs. The sequence was obtained from a woman aged 25 to 39 in good health and CMV-seronegative. The CDR3 loop reads CASSRTGTNEKLFF. The CDR3 nucleotides read TGCGCCAGCAGCAGGACAGGGACAAATGAAAAACTGTTTTTT.